This T cell receptor (beta chain) was sequenced for a study of tumor-infiltrating lymphocytes in primary liver carcinoma. Co-extraction yielded RNA and DNA from approximately 20-30 mg of unsorted bulk tissue. With around 500 ng total RNA as template and a constant-region primer, TCR beta cDNA was made. Three nested multiplex PCR rounds, a slightly modified ARM-PCR method, built the TCR beta libraries. A C-beta reverse primer was combined with TRBV1-TRBV30 forward primers in the first two PCR rounds, and each round had 10 cycles. TCRdb itself ran the multiplex PCR reads through MiXCR, one entry per CDR3 protein. The sample carries about 59,000 distinct CDR3 sequences, 65% to 80% recorded once. Of note for this clonotype: At one end, the junction sequence differs from germline, possibly due to a read error.

This CDR3 is built from 13 residues. Germline CDR1 and CDR2: KGHSH and LQKENI. The TCR originated in a man in his forties or fifties with primary liver carcinoma and hepatitis B virus infection. The chain employs TRBV18 and TRBJ1-2, with no clear D. Material: liver tumor tissue from sampling region 2. Stated subset: tumor region T2, inferior pole. The CDR3 DNA reads as TGTACCAGTTCCCAAGACTTTCGGGATGGCTACACATTC. Residues: CTSSQDFRDGYTF.